This entry concerns a single TCR beta chain. A junction end diverges from the germline sequence, so it may reflect a read error. Priming with a constant-region primer yielded TCR beta cDNA from 500 ng total RNA. Researchers made the TCR beta libraries by running three nested multiplex PCR rounds with slightly modified ARM-PCR. TCRdb redid the calling of the multiplex PCR reads with MiXCR, one entry per CDR3 protein. The repertoire holds about 120,000 distinct CDR3 sequences, nearly 70% seen once, with 7.5% to 10% in the top ten. The data stem from a study of tumor-infiltrating lymphocytes in primary liver carcinoma. RNA and DNA were co-extracted from about 20-30 mg of unsorted bulk tissue. This TCR derives from a woman between 55 and 75 years old with primary liver carcinoma and hepatitis B virus infection. Specimen: tumor-adjacent normal liver tissue.

CDR3 protein: CATRLQSSYNEQLF. For the CDR3, the DNA is TGTGCCACCCGACTTCAAAGCTCCTACAATGAGCAGTTGTTC. The chain links TRBV10-3 to TRBJ2-1; D remains ambiguous. The CDR3 has 14 residues. Germline CDR1 and CDR2: ENHRY and SYGVKD.